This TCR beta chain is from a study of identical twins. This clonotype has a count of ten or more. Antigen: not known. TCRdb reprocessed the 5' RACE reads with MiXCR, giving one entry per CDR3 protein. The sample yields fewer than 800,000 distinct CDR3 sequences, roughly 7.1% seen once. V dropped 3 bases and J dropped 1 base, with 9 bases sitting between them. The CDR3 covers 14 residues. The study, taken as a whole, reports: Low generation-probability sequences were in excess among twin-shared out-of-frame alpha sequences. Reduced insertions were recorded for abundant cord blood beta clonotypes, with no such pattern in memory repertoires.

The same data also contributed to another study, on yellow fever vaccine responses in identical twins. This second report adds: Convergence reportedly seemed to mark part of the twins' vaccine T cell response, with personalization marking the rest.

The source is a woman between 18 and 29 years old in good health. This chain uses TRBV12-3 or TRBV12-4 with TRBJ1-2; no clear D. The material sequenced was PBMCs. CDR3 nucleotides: TGTGCCAGCAGTTTGTCCAGAGTTAACTATGGCTACACCTTC. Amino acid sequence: CASSLSRVNYGYTF.